This T cell receptor (beta chain) was retrieved from a study of blood T cell repertoires in COVID-19. On the study more broadly: Italy, Spain and the United States were the sources of the convalescent and acute COVID-19 samples. The cDNA or gDNA used as material had been derived from T cells, B-cell-depleted T cells, or PBMCs.

V shed 4 bases, J shed 6 bases, and the junction held 6 bases outside the gene matches. From germline, CDR1 is LGHDT and CDR2 YNNKEL (reference sequence). This CDR3 spans 16 amino acids. Produced via immunoSEQ multiplex PCR; TCRdb's table is partial and in-frame only. The sample has more than 200,000 clones, more than 65% seen once. Sequencing was done on a sample of peripheral blood. The TCR was taken from a woman between 40 and 50 years old who had recovered from COVID-19. V usage is TRBV3-1 (or the pseudogene TRBV3-2) and J usage is TRBJ2-3, with TRBD2 matching over 14 bases. CDR3 protein: CASSRTGLAGGDTQYF. CDR3 nucleotides: TGTGCCAGCAGCCGAACAGGACTAGCGGGGGGTGATACGCAGTATTTT.